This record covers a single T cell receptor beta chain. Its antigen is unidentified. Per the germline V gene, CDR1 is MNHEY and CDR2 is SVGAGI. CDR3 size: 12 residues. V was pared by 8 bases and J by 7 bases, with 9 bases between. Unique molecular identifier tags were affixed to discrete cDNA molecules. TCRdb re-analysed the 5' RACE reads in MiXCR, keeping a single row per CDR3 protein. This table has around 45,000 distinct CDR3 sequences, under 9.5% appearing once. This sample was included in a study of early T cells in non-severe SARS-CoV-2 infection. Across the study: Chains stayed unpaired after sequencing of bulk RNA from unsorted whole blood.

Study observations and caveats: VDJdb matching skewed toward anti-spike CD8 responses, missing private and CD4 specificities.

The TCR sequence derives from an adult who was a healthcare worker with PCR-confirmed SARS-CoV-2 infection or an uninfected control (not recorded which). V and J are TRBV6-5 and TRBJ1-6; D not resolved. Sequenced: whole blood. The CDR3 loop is CASSGRNSPLHF. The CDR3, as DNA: TGTGCCAGCTCCGGCCGGAATTCACCCCTCCACTTT.